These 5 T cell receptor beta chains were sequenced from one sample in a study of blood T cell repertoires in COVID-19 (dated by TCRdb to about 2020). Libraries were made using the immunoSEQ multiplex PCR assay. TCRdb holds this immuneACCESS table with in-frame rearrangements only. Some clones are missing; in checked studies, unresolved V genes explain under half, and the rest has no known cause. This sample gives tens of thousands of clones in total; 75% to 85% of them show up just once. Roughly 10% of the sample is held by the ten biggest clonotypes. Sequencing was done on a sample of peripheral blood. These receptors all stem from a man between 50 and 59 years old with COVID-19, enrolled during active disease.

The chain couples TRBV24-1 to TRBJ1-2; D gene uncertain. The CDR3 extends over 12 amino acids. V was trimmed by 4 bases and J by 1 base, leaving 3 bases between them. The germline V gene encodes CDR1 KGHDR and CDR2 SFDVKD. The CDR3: CATSDYNYGYTF. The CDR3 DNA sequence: TGTGCCACCAGTGACTATAACTATGGCTACACCTTC.

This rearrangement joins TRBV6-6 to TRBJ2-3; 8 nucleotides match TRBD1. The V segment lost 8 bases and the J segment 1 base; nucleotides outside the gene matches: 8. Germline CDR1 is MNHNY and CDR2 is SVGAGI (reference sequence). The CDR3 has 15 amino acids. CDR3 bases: TGTGCCAGCGGGGCACCGGGACAGGGCACAGATACGCAGTATTTT. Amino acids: CASGAPGQGTDTQYF.

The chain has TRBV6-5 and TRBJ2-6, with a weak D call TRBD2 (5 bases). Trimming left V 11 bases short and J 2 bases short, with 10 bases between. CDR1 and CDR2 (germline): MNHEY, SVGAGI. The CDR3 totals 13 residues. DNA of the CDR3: TGTGCCTATTGGAGGACTGGGGCCAACGTCCTGACTTTC. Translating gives CAYWRTGANVLTF.

CDR3 nucleotides: TGCGCCAGCAGCTCCCAGGGCGGAGCTAACACTGAAGCTTTCTTT. Protein sequence: CASSSQGGANTEAFF. The chain links TRBV5-1 to TRBJ1-1; maybe TRBD1 (5 bases). Germline CDR1 is SGHRS and CDR2 is YFSETQ. The CDR3 has 15 amino acids. Trimming pared 3 bases from V and 2 bases from J, leaving 14 bases between. The full variable domain, with the rest looked up from reference TRBV5-1 and TRBJ1-1, is KAGVTQTPRYLIKTRGQQVTLSCSPISGHRSVSWYQQTPGQGLQFLFEYFSETQRNKGNFPGRFSGRQFSNSRSEMNVSTLELGDSALYLCASSSQGGANTEAFFGQGTRLTVV.

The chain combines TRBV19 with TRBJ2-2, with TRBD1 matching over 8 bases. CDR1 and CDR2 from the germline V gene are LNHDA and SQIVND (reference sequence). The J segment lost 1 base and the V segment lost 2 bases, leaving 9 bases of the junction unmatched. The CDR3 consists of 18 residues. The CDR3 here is CASSINPGQGVNTGELFF. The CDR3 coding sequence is TGTGCCAGTAGTATAAACCCCGGACAGGGTGTGAACACCGGGGAGCTGTTTTTT.